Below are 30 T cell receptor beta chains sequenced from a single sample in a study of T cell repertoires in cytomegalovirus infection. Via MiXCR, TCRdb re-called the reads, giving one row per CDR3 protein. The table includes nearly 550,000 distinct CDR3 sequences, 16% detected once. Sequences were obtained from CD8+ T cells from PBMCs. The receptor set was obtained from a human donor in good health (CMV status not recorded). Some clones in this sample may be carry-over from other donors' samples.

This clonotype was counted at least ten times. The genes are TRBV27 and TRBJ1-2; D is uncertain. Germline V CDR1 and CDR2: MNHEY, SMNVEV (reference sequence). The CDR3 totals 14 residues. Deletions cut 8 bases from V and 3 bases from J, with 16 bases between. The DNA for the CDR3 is TGTGCCAGCCGCCCGGGGAGGGCGGACTATGGCTACACCTTC. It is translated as CASRPGRADYGYTF.

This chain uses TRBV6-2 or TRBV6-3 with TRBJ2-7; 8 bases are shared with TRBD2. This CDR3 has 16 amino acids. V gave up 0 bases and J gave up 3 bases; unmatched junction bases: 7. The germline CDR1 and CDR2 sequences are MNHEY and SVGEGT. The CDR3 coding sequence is TGTGCCAGCAGTTACTCGAAACTAGCGGTAGACTACGAGCAGTACTTC. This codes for CASSYSKLAVDYEQYF.

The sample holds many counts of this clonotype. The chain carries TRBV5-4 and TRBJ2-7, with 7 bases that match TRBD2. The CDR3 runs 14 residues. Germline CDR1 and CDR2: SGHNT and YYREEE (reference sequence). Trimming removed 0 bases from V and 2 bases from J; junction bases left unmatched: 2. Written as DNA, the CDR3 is TGTGCCAGCAGCTTGGGGCGGGAGACCTACGAGCAGTACTTC. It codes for CASSLGRETYEQYF.

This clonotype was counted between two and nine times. Written as DNA, the CDR3 is TGTGCCAGCAGACCCGGGGGTCGGTCTAGCAATCAGCCCCAGCATTTT. Protein: CASRPGGRSSNQPQHF. The chain is built from TRBV28 and TRBJ1-5; weak D call: TRBD1 (5 bases). The CDR3 extends over 16 amino acids. Trimming removed 6 bases from V and 0 bases from J, with 15 bases in between. Germline values: CDR1 MDHEN, CDR2 SYDVKM.

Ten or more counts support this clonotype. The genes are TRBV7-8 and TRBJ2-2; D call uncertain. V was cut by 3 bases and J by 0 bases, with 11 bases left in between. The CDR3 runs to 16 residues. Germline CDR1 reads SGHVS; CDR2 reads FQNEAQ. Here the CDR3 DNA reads TGTGCCAGCAGCTTTGATTTGGCGGCGAACACCGGGGAGCTGTTTTTT. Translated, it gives CASSFDLAANTGELFF.

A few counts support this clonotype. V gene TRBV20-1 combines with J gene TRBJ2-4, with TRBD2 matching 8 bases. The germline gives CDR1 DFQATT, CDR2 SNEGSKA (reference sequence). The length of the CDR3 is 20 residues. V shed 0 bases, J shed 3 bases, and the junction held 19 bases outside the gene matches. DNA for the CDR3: TGCAGTGCTAGAGATTGTTGGCTTTGGCGGGAGGATCTGAACAAAAACATTCAGTACTTC. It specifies CSARDCWLWREDLNKNIQYF.

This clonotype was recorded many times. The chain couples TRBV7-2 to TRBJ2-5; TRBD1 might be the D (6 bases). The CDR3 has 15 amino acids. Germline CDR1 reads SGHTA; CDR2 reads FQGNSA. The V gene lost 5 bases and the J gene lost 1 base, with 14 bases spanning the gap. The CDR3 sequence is CASSPVRGSQETQYF. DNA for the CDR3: TGTGCCAGCAGCCCCGTCAGGGGCTCCCAAGAGACCCAGTACTTC.

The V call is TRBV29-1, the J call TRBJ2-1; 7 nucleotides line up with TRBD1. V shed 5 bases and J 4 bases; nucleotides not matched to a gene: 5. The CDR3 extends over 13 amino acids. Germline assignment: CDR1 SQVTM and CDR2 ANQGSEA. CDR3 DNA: TGCAGCGTTCTACAGGGGCCGTACAATGAGCAGTTCTTC. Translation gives CSVLQGPYNEQFF.

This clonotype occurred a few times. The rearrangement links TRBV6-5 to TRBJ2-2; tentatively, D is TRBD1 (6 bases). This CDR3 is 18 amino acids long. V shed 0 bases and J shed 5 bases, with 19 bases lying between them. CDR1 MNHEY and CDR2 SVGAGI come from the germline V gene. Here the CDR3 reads CASSYSKARGTGTGELFF. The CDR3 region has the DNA TGTGCCAGCAGTTACTCGAAAGCGAGGGGGACGGGGACCGGGGAGCTGTTTTTT.

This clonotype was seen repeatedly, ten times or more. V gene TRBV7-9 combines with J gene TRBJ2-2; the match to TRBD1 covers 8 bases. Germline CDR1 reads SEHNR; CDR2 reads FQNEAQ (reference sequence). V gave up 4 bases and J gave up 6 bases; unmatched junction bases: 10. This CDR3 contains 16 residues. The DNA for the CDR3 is TGTGCCAGCAGCTGGGACGTGACAGGGGTTTCCGGGGAGCTGTTTTTT. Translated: CASSWDVTGVSGELFF.

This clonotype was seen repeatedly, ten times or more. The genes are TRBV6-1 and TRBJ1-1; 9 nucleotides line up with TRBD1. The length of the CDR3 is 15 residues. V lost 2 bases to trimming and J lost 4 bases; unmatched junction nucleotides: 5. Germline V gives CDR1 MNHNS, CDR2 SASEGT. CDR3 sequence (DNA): TGTGCCAGCAGTGAATCTACAGGGGGCTTCACTGAAGCTTTCTTT. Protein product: CASSESTGGFTEAFF.

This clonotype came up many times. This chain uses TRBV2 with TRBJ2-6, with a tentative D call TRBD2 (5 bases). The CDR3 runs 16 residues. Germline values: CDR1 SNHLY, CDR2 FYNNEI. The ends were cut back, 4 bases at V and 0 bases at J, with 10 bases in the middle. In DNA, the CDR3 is TGTGCCAGCAGTGCCTCCGGGATCTCTGGGGCCAACGTCCTGACTTTC. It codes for CASSASGISGANVLTF.

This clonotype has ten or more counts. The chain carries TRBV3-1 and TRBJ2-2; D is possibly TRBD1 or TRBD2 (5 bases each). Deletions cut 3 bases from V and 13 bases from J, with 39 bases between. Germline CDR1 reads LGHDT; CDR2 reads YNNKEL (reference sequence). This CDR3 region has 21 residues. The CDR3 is CASSQGDLMSLPGTRILGLFF. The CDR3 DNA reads TGTGCCAGCAGCCAGGGGGACCTTATGAGCTTACCGGGGACCCGGATACTAGGGCTGTTTTTT.

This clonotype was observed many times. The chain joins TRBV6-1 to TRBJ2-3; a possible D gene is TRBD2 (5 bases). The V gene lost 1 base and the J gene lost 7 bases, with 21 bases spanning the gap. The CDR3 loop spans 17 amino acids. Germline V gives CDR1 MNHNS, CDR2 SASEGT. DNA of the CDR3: TGTGCCAGCAGTGAAGTCCCCCTAGCCACCAAGACGAATACGCAGTATTTT. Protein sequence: CASSEVPLATKTNTQYF.

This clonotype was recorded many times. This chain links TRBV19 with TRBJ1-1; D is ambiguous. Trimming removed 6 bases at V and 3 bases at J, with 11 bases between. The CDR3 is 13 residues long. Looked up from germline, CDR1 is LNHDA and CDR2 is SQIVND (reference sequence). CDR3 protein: CASSPGSYTEAFF. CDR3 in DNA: TGTGCCAGTAGCCCCGGATCGTACACTGAAGCTTTCTTT.

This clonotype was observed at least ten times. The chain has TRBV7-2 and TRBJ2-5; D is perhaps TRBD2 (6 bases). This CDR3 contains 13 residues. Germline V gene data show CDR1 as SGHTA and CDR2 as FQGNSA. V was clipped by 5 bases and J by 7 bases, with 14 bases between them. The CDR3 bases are TGTGCCAGCAGCCTTAATTTGGGAGGGACCCAGTACTTC. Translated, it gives CASSLNLGGTQYF. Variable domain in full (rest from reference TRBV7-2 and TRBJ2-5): GAGVSQSPSNKVTEKGKDVELRCDPISGHTALYWYRQSLGQGLEFLIYFQGNSAPDKSGLPSDRFSAERTGGSVSTLTIQRTQQEDSAVYLCASSLNLGGTQYFGPGTRLLVL.

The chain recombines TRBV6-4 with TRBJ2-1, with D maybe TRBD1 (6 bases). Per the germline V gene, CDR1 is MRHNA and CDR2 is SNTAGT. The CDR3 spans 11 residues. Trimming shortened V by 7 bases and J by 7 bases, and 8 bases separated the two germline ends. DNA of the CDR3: TGTGCCAGCATTGGACAGAATGAGCAGTTCTTC. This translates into CASIGQNEQFF.

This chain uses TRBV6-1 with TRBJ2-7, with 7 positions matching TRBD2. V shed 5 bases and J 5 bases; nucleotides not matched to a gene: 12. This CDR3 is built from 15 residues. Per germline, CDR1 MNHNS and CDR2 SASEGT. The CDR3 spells CASSSLWGGFDEQYF. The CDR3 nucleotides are TGTGCCAGCAGTTCGCTATGGGGGGGTTTCGACGAGCAGTACTTC.

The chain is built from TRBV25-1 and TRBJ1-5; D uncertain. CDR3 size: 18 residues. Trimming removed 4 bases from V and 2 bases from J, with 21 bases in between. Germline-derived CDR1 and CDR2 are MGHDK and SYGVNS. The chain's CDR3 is CASSAHGVPSPGNQPQHF. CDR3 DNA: TGTGCCAGCAGTGCTCATGGGGTCCCTTCCCCCGGCAATCAGCCCCAGCATTTT.

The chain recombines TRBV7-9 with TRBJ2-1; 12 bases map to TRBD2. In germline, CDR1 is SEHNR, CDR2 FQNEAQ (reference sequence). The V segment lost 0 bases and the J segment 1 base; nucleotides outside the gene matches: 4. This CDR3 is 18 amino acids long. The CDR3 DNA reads TGTGCCAGCAGCTTAGCGGGACTAGCGGGCTTATCCTACAATGAGCAGTTCTTC. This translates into CASSLAGLAGLSYNEQFF.

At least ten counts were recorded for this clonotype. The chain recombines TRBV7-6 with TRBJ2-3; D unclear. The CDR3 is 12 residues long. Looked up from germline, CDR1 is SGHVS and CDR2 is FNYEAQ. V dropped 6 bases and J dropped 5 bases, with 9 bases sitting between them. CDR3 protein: CASSSRRDTQYF. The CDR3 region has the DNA TGTGCCAGCAGTTCTCGACGAGATACGCAGTATTTT.

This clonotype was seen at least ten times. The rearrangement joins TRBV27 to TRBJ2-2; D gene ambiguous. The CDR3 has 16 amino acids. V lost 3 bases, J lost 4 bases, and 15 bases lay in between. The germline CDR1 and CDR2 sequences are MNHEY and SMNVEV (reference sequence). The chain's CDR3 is CASSFLEGLGTGELFF. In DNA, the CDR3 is TGTGCCAGCAGTTTCCTAGAAGGGCTGGGCACCGGGGAGCTGTTTTTT.

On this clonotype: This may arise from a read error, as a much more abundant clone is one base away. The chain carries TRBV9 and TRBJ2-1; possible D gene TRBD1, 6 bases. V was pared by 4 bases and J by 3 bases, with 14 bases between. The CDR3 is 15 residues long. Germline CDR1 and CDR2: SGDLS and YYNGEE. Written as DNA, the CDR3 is TGTGCCAGCAGCCCCTGGGGCAGGGGCTACAATGAGCAGTTCTTC. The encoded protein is CASSPWGRGYNEQFF.

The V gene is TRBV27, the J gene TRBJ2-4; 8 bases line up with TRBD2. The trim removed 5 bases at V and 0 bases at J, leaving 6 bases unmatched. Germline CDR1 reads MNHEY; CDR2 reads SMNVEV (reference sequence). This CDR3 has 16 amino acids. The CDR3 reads CASSRGGALAKNIQYF. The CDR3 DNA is TGTGCCAGCAGTCGGGGGGGGGCTCTAGCCAAAAACATTCAGTACTTC.

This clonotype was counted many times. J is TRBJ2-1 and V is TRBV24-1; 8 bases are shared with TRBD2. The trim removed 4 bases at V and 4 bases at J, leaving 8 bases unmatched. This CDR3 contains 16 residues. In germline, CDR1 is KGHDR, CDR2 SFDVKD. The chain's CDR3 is CATSDRLAGQYNEQFF. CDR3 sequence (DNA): TGTGCCACCAGTGACCGATTAGCGGGGCAATACAATGAGCAGTTCTTC.

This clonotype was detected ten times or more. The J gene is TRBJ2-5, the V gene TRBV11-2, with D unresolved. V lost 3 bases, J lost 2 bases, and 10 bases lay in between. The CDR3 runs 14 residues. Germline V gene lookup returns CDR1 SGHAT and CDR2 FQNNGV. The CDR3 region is CASSFSPEQETQYF. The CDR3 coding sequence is TGTGCCAGCAGCTTTTCACCAGAACAAGAGACCCAGTACTTC. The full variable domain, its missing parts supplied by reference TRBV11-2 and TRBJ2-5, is EAGVAQSPRYKIIEKRQSVAFWCNPISGHATLYWYQQILGQGPKLLIQFQNNGVVDDSQLPKDRFSAERLKGVDSTLKIQPAKLEDSAVYLCASSFSPEQETQYFGPGTRLLVL.

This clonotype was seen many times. The CDR3 DNA is TGTGCCAGCAGTGCACCGGAACTTACAATTTTACCTAGCACAGATACGCAGTATTTT. This sequence encodes CASSAPELTILPSTDTQYF. The chain uses TRBV28 and TRBJ2-3; D not resolved. This CDR3 region has 19 residues. The germline V gene has CDR1 MDHEN and CDR2 SYDVKM. The V end was cut by 5 bases, the J end by 0 bases, with 24 bases between.

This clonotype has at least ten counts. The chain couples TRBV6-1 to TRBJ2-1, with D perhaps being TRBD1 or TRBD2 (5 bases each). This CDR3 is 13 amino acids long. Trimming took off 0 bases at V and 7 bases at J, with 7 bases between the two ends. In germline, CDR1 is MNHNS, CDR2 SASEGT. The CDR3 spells CASSEAWGNEQFF. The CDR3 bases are TGTGCCAGCAGTGAAGCCTGGGGGAATGAGCAGTTCTTC.

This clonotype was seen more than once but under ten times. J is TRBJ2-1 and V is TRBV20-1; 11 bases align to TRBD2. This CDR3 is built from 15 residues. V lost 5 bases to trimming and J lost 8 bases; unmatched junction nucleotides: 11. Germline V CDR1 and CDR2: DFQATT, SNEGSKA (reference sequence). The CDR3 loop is CSAGTLAGAFDEQFF. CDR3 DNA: TGCAGTGCTGGTACACTAGCGGGAGCGTTCGATGAGCAGTTCTTC.

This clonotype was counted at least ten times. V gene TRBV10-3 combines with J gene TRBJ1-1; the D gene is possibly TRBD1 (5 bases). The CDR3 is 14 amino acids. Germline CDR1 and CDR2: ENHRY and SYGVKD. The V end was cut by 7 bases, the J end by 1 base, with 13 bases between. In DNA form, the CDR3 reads TGTGCCATCACCACGGACAACCCGAACACTGAAGCTTTCTTT. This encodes CAITTDNPNTEAFF.